A selection of T cell receptor beta chains follows, all from one sample in a study of OX40 agonist ivuxolimab in advanced cancers. The protocol was immunoSEQ multiplex PCR, while the TCRdb copy is restricted to in-frame clones and leaves out a portion. The data contain fewer than 85,000 clones, about 86% of them singletons. The sample was CD4+ or CD8+ T cells sorted from blood, taken in a trial of the OX40 agonist ivuxolimab. The source of these receptors is an adult with an advanced solid tumor such as melanoma, head and neck, liver or kidney cancer. Both conserved end residues are part of each CDR3. The D gene is left open where the match is weak. Clone size, where shown, is once, few, many, or a class for clones that have expanded.

CDR3nt,CDR3aa,v_gene,d_gene,j_gene,abundance
TGTGCCAGCAGCGTAGGATCCGGGGGATCAATCCCAGAGACCCAGTACTTC,CASSVGSGGSIPETQYF,TRBV9,-,TRBJ2-5,once
TGTGCCAGCAGCTTAGGAGCTCTGACGGGTGGCGGGGAGCTGTTTTTT,CASSLGALTGGGELFF,TRBV7-9,-,TRBJ2-2,-
TGTGCCAGCAGTCCTCAGGGGGCGCTAGCTAATGAAAAACTGTTTTTT,CASSPQGALANEKLFF,TRBV28,TRBD1,TRBJ1-4,-
TGTGCCAGCTCCCGGGGGGACCGAACCTACGAGCAGTACTTC,CASSRGDRTYEQYF,TRBV6-5,TRBD2,TRBJ2-7,-
TGTGCCAGCGGAGGACAGGGTCTTTCTGGAAACACCATATATTTT,CASGGQGLSGNTIYF,TRBV6-1,TRBD1,TRBJ1-3,-
TGTGCCAGCAGCCCAACGCCCAGACCCGTCTCCTACAATGAGCAGTTCTTC,CASSPTPRPVSYNEQFF,TRBV14,-,TRBJ2-1,-
TGTGCCAGCAGCCGGATGACAGGGACGGCCACCGGGGAGCTGTTTTTT,CASSRMTGTATGELFF,TRBV7-8,TRBD1,TRBJ2-2,-
TGCAGTGCCAACAGGGGAGAGACCCAGTACTTC,CSANRGETQYF,TRBV20-1,TRBD1,TRBJ2-5,-
TGTGCCTGGAGTCGGCAGAACTATGGCTACACCTTC,CAWSRQNYGYTF,TRBV30,-,TRBJ1-2,-
TGTGCCAGCAGCCAAGTCTCCCCGGACACAGATACGCAGTATTTT,CASSQVSPDTDTQYF,TRBV14,-,TRBJ2-3,-
TGCGCCAGCAGCTTGTCTCCCCAGGGGGCTGCCACCGGGGAGCTGTTTTTT,CASSLSPQGAATGELFF,TRBV5-1,TRBD1,TRBJ2-2,-
TGTGCCACCAGCAGAGATTTCACAGTCTACGAGCAGTACTTC,CATSRDFTVYEQYF,TRBV15,-,TRBJ2-7,-
TGCGCCAGCAGCCAAGGATACCTGGAGGAGACCCAGTACTTC,CASSQGYLEETQYF,TRBV4-3,-,TRBJ2-5,-
TGTGCCAGCAGCTTAGCTAGGGCTCCCAGCACTGAAGCTTTCTTT,CASSLARAPSTEAFF,TRBV7-2,-,TRBJ1-1,-
TGTGCCAGCAGTATACAGGGGGCGACGAACACTGAAGCTTTCTTT,CASSIQGATNTEAFF,TRBV28,TRBD1,TRBJ1-1,once
TGTGCCAGCAGCTTAGGAGGACAGGGGAGCACCGGGGAGCTGTTTTTT,CASSLGGQGSTGELFF,TRBV7-2,TRBD1,TRBJ2-2,-
TGTGCCAGCAGCCCCCAGGGAGAATACAATGAGCAGTTCTTC,CASSPQGEYNEQFF,TRBV5-4,-,TRBJ2-1,few
TGTGCCAGCAGTGAACCCCTGGGGGACGAGCAGTACTTC,CASSEPLGDEQYF,TRBV2,-,TRBJ2-7,-
TGTGCCAGCAGCTTAGGAACCCGAATGGATCCCTACGAGCAGTACTTC,CASSLGTRMDPYEQYF,TRBV7-8,-,TRBJ2-7,-
TGTGCCATCGGTGGAGCAGCAAGCACAGATACGCAGTATTTT,CAIGGAASTDTQYF,TRBV10-3,-,TRBJ2-3,-
TGTGCCATCAGTCAACAGGGGGCGGAGAACACTGAAGCTTTCTTT,CAISQQGAENTEAFF,TRBV10-3,TRBD1,TRBJ1-1,-
TGCGCCAGCAGCACCGAAGGGACGGCTAACTATGGCTACACCTTC,CASSTEGTANYGYTF,TRBV5-1,-,TRBJ1-2,-
TGTGCCAGCAGCTTTCAGGGCACCTATGGCTACACCTTC,CASSFQGTYGYTF,TRBV7-3,-,TRBJ1-2,-
TGTGCCAGCAGCTTAGCGACGGGAGGGCGTGAGACCCAGTACTTC,CASSLATGGRETQYF,TRBV7-7,TRBD2,TRBJ2-5,-
TGTGCCAGCAGTGACTCCCAGGGGGCAGTCACCCAGTACTTC,CASSDSQGAVTQYF,TRBV25-1,TRBD1,TRBJ2-5,-
TGTGCCAGCGCACCTTTGAGACAGCTCTCTGGAAACACCATATATTTT,CASAPLRQLSGNTIYF,TRBV18,-,TRBJ1-3,-
TGCGCCAGTCCGGCCGTGGGTGAGCAGTACTTC,CASPAVGEQYF,TRBV10-1,-,TRBJ2-7,-
TGTGCCAGCAGTGAATTTACGGCCGTCCAAGAGACCCAGTACTTC,CASSEFTAVQETQYF,TRBV6-1,-,TRBJ2-5,-
TGTGCCAGCATCGACAGGGCCCTGCGGGGTAATGAAAAACTGTTTTTT,CASIDRALRGNEKLFF,TRBV28,TRBD1,TRBJ1-4,-
TGTGCCAGCAGCTTAGGCGAGAATCAGCCCCAGCATTTT,CASSLGENQPQHF,TRBV11-2,-,TRBJ1-5,-
TGCGCCAGCAGCCCCCAAGGAGGGAGTATTGATACGCAGTATTTT,CASSPQGGSIDTQYF,TRBV4-3,-,TRBJ2-3,-
TGTGCCAGCAGCTTGGGGGGGCGCACAGATACGCAGTATTTT,CASSLGGRTDTQYF,TRBV11-3,-,TRBJ2-3,-
TGTGCCAGCTCAAAGAACTCTGGGGCCAACGTCCTGACTTTC,CASSKNSGANVLTF,TRBV18,-,TRBJ2-6,-
TGCGCCAGCAGCTTGGAAGGTTCTGGAAACACCATATATTTT,CASSLEGSGNTIYF,TRBV5-1,-,TRBJ1-3,once
TGTGCCAGCAGCTTAGCGCGAGAAGCCCGTGAGCAGTTCTTC,CASSLAREAREQFF,TRBV7-9,-,TRBJ2-1,-
TGTGCCAGCTCGGTTTCCGCCTCCTACGAGCAGTACTTC,CASSVSASYEQYF,TRBV18,-,TRBJ2-7,-
TGTGCCAGCAGCCCACGAGAGGGCCCGGAGACCCAGTACTTC,CASSPREGPETQYF,TRBV5-4,-,TRBJ2-5,-
TGTGCCAGTCAATTACTAGCGGGAGAAACAGATACGCAGTATTTT,CASQLLAGETDTQYF,TRBV19,TRBD2,TRBJ2-3,-
TGCGCCAGCAGCTTGACGACTAGCGGGAGGGACATGTTTAATGAGCAGTTCTTC,CASSLTTSGRDMFNEQFF,TRBV5-1,TRBD2,TRBJ2-1,-
TGCGCCAGCCGAACTGACAGGTCTTATGGCTACACCTTC,CASRTDRSYGYTF,TRBV10-2,-,TRBJ1-2,-
TGTGCCAGCAGCTTGGGGGGGAGCTTAAATACGCAGTATTTT,CASSLGGSLNTQYF,TRBV5-4,-,TRBJ2-3,-
TGTGCCAGTACCTTGGGACTGCCCAATTCACCCCTCCACTTT,CASTLGLPNSPLHF,TRBV19,-,TRBJ1-6,-
TGTGCCAGCAACCGACAGGGATTCAGGGTCGGGGAGCTGTTTTTT,CASNRQGFRVGELFF,TRBV7-8,TRBD1,TRBJ2-2,-
TGTGCCAGCAGTCCTTATATGAACACTGAAGCTTTCTTT,CASSPYMNTEAFF,TRBV6-6,-,TRBJ1-1,-
TGCGCCAGCAGGCGGGACTCCAATGAGCAGTTCTTC,CASRRDSNEQFF,TRBV10-2,-,TRBJ2-1,few